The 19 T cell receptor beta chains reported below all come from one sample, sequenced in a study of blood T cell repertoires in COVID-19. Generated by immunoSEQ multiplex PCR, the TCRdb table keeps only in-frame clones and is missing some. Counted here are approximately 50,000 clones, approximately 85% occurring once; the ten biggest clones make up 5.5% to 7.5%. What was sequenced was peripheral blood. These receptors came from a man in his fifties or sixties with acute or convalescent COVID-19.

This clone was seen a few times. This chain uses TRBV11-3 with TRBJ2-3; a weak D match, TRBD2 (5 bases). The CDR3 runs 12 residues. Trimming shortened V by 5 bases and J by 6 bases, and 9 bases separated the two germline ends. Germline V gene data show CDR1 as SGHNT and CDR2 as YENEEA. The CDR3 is CASSRRTDTQYF. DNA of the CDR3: TGTGCCAGCAGCCGGAGGACCGATACGCAGTATTTT. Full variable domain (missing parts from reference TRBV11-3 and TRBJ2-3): EAGVVQSPRYKIIEKKQPVAFWCNPISGHNTLYWYLQNLGQGPELLIRYENEEAVDDSQLPKDRFSAERLKGVDSTLKIQPAELGDSAVYLCASSRRTDTQYFGPGTRLTVL.

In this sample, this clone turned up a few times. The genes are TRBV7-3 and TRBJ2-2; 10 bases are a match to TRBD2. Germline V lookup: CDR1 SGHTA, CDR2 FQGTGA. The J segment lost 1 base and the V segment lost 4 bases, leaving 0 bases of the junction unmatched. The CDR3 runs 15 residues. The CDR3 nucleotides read TGTGCCAGCAGCTGGACTAGCGGGAACACCGGGGAGCTGTTTTTT. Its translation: CASSWTSGNTGELFF.

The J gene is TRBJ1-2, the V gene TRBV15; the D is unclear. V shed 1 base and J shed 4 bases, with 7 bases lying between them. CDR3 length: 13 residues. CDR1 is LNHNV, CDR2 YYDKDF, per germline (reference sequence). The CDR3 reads CATSRGVSYGYTF. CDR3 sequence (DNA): TGTGCCACCAGCAGAGGCGTTAGCTATGGCTACACCTTC.

The CDR3: CASRRRAQSTYEQYF. Here the CDR3 DNA reads TGTGCCAGCAGGAGGAGGGCCCAGTCCACCTACGAGCAGTACTTC. The V and J genes are TRBV6-5 and TRBJ2-7, with TRBD2 as a possible D gene (6 bases). Germline V gives CDR1 MNHEY, CDR2 SVGAGI. V shed 6 bases and J shed 2 bases, with 17 bases lying between them. The CDR3 loop spans 15 amino acids.

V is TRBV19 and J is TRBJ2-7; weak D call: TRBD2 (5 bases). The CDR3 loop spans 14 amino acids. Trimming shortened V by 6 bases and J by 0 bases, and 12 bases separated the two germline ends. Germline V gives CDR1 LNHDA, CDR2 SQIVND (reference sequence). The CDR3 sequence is CASSPRESSYEQYF. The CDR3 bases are TGTGCCAGTAGCCCCCGGGAAAGCTCCTACGAGCAGTACTTC.

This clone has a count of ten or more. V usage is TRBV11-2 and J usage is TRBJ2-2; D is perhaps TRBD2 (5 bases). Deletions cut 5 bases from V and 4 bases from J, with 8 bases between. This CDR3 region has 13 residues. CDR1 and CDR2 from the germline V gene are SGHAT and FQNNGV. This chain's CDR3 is CASSPRGTGELFF. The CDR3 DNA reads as TGTGCCAGCAGCCCCCGGGGCACCGGGGAGCTGTTTTTT. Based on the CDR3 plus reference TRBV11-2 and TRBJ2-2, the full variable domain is EAGVAQSPRYKIIEKRQSVAFWCNPISGHATLYWYQQILGQGPKLLIQFQNNGVVDDSQLPKDRFSAERLKGVDSTLKIQPAKLEDSAVYLCASSPRGTGELFFGEGSRLTVL.

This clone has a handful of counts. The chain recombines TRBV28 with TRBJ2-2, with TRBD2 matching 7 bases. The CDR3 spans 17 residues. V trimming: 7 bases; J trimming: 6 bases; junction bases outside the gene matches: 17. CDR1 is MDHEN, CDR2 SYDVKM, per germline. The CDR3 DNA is TGTGCCAGCACCAAACAACCGGGGGGTCGATCTTCCGGGGAGCTGTTTTTT. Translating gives CASTKQPGGRSSGELFF. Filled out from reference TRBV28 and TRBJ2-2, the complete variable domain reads DVKVTQSSRYLVKRTGEKVFLECVQDMDHENMFWYRQDPGLGLRLIYFSYDVKMKEKGDIPEGYSVSREKKERFSLILESASTNQTSMYLCASTKQPGGRSSGELFFGEGSRLTVL.

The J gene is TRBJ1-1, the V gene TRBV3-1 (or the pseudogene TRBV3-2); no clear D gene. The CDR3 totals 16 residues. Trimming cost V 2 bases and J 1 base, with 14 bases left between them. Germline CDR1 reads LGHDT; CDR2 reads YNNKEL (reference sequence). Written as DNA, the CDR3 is TGTGCCAGCAGCCAACGAAGCGGAAAGACGAACACTGAAGCTTTCTTT. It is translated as CASSQRSGKTNTEAFF.

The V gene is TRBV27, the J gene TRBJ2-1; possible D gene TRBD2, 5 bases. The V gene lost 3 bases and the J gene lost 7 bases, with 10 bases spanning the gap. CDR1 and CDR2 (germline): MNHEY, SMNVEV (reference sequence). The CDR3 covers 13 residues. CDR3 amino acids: CASSLTRGNEQFF. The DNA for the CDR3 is TGTGCCAGCAGTTTGACCCGAGGGAATGAGCAGTTCTTC.

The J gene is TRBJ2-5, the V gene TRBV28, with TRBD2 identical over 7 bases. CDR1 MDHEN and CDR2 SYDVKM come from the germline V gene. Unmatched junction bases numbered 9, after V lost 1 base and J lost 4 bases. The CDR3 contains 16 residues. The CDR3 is CASSLFRAGRGETQYF. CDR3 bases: TGTGCCAGCAGTTTATTTCGAGCGGGGCGGGGAGAGACCCAGTACTTC.

The CDR3 DNA sequence: TGTGCCAGCAGCCCCCGGGGTTCCTACAATGAGCAGTTCTTC. Its protein is CASSPRGSYNEQFF. V and J are TRBV16 and TRBJ2-1, with a weak D call TRBD2 (5 bases). Deletions cut 4 bases from V and 1 base from J, with 8 bases between. This CDR3 contains 14 residues. Germline CDR1 KGHSY, CDR2 FQNENV.

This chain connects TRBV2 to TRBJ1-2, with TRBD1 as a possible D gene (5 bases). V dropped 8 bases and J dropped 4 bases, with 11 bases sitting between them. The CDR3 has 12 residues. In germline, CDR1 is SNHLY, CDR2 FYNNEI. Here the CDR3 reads CASLGQGYGYTF. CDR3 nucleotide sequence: TGTGCCAGCTTAGGGCAGGGCTATGGCTACACCTTC.

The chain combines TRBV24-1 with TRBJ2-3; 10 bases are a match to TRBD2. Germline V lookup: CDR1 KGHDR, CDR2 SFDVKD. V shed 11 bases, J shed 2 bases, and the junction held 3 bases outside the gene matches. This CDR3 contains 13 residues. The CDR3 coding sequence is TGTGCCATCGGACTAGCGGCCACAGATACGCAGTATTTT. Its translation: CAIGLAATDTQYF.

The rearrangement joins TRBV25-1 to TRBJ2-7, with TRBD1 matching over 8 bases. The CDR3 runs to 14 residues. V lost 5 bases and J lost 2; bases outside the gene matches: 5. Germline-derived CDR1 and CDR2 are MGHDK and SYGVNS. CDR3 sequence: CASSPRGRTYEQYF. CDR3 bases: TGTGCCAGCAGTCCCAGGGGGCGAACCTACGAGCAGTACTTC.

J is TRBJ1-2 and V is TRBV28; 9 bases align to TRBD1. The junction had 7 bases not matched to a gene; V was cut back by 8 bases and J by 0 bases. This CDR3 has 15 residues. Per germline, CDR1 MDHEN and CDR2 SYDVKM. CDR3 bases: TGTGCCAGCGGTGGACAGGGGCTTTCTAACTATGGCTACACCTTC. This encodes CASGGQGLSNYGYTF.

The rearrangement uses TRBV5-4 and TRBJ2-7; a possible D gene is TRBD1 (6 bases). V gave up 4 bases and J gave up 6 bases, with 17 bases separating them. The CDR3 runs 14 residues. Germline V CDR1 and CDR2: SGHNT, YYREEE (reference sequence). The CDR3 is CASSHPTGSGEQYF. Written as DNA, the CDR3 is TGTGCCAGCAGCCACCCCACAGGGTCAGGCGAGCAGTACTTC. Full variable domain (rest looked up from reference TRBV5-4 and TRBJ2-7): ETGVTQSPTHLIKTRGQQVTLRCSSQSGHNTVSWYQQALGQGPQFIFQYYREEENGRGNFPPRFSGLQFPNYSSELNVNALELDDSALYLCASSHPTGSGEQYFGPGTRLTVT.

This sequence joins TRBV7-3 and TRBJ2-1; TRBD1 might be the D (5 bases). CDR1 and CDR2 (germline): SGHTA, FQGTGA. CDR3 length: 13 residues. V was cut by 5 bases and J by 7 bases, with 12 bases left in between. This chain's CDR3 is CASSILRGNEQFF. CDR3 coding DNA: TGTGCCAGCAGCATACTAAGGGGAAATGAGCAGTTCTTC.

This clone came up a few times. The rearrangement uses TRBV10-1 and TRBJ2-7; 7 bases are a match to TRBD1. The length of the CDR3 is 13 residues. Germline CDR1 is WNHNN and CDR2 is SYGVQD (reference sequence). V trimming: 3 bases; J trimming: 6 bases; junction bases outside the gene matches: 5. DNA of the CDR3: TGCGCCAGCAGTGATAACAGGGGTGGCGAGCAGTACTTC. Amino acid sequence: CASSDNRGGEQYF.

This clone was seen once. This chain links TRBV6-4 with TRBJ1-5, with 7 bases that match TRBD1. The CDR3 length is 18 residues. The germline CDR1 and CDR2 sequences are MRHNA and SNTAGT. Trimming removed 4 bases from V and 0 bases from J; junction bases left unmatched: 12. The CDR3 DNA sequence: TGTGCCAGCAGTGCGCCGGGACAGCTAAATGATAGCAATCAGCCCCAGCATTTT. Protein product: CASSAPGQLNDSNQPQHF.